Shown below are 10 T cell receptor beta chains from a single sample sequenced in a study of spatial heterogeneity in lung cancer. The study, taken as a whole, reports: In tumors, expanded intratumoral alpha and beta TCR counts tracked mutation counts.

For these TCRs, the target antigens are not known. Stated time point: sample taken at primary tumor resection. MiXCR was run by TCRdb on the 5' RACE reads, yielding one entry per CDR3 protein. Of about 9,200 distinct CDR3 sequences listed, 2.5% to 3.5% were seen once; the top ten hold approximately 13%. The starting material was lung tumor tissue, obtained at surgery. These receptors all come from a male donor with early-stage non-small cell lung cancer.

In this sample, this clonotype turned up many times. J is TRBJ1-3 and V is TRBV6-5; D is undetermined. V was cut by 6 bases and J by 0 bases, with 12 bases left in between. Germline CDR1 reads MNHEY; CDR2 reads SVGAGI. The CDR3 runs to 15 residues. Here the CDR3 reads CASSVRAYSGNTIYF. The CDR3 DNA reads TGTGCCAGCAGCGTCCGGGCGTACTCTGGAAACACCATATATTTT.

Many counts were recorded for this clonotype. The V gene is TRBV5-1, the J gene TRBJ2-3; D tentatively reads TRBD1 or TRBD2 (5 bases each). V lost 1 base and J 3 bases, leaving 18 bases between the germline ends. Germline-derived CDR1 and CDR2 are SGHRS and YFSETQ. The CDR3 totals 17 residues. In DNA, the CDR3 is TGCGCCAGCAGCTTGCCGCCGGGAAGGGGTTTAACAGATACGCAGTATTTT. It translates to CASSLPPGRGLTDTQYF.

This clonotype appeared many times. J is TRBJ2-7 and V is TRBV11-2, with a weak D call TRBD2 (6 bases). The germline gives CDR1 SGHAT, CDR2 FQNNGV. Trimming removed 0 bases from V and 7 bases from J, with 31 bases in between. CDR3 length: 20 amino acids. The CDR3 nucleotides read TGTGCCAGCAGCTTAGATTCGGCCAGACTAGGACGGGGATTGCGAGGGGAGCAGTACTTC. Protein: CASSLDSARLGRGLRGEQYF.

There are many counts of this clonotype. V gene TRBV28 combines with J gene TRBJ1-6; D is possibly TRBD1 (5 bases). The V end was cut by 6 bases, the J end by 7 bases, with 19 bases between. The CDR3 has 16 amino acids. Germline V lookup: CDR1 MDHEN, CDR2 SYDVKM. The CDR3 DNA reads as TGTGCCAGCAGAGGGGTTGGGAGCCTGGGGAATTCACCCCTCCACTTT. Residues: CASRGVGSLGNSPLHF.

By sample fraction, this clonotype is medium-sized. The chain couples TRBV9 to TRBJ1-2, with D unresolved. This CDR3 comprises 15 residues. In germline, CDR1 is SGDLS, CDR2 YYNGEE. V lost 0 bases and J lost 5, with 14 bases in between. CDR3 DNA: TGTGCCAGCAGCGTAGCTACGGCTTCTACTTATGGCTACACCTTC. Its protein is CASSVATASTYGYTF.

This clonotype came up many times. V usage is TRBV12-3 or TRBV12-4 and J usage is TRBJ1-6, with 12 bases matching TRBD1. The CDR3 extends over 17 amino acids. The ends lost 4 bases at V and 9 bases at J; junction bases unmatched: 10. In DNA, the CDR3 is TGTGCCAGCAGTTCCCGGGACAGGGGGCACCGCGTTTCACCCCTCCACTTT. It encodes CASSSRDRGHRVSPLHF.

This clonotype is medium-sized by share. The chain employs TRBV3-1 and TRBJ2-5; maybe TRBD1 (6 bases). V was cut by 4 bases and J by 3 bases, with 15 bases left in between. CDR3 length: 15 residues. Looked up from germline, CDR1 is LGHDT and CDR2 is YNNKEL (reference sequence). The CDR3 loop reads CASSPWGPLKETQYF. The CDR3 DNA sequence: TGTGCCAGCAGCCCTTGGGGGCCCCTCAAAGAGACCCAGTACTTC.

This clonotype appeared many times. CDR3 DNA: TGTGCCAGCAGAGGTACAGGGATAGGGGAGCTGTTTTTT. This translates into CASRGTGIGELFF. V usage is TRBV6-1 and J usage is TRBJ2-2; D might be TRBD1 (6 bases). V lost 6 bases and J 8 bases, leaving 13 bases between the germline ends. The CDR3 sequence is 13 residues long. Germline V gene data show CDR1 as MNHNS and CDR2 as SASEGT.

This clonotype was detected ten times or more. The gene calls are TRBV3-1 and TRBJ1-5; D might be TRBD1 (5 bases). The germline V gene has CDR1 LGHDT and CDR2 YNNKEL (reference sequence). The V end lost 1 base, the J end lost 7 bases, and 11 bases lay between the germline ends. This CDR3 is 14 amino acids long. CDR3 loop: CASSQGGTAQPQHF. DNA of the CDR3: TGTGCCAGCAGCCAAGGAGGGACGGCCCAGCCCCAGCATTTT.

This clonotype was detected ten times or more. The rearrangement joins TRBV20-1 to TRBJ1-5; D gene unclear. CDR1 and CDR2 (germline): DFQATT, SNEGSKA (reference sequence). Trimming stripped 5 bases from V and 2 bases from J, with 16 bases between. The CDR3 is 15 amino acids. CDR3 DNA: TGCAGTGCTCGAACCAAACTGGGTCGCAATCAGCCCCAGCATTTT. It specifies CSARTKLGRNQPQHF.